The clone carrying this T cell receptor beta chain was detected many times. What it binds is not known. The CDR3 sequence is 13 residues long. J was trimmed by 10 bases and V by 3 bases; bases with no gene match: 5. Germline V gives CDR1 SGHTA, CDR2 FQGNSA. The data were taken from a study of T cells after yellow fever vaccination. Study-level findings and limits: Only a small proportion of the clonotypes turned up in both the CD4 and the CD8 compartments, likely arising from convergent recombination.

It was through 5'RACE template switching that TCR cDNA was made, with a universal primer site and UMIs added. One entry per CDR3 protein, called by TCRdb with MiXCR from the 5' RACE reads. The sample lists hundreds of thousands of distinct CDR3 sequences, approximately 6% occurring once. The TCR sequence derives from a man aged 30 to 45 who received the YFV17D yellow fever vaccine. The sequences come from PBMCs, collected 5 days after the yellow fever booster vaccination. V gene TRBV7-2 combines with J gene TRBJ2-1; 8 bases match TRBD2. The CDR3 nucleotides read TGTGCCAGCAGCTTCACGGGAGGGGGGGAGCAGTTCTTC. Protein product: CASSFTGGGEQFF. The full variable domain, in which reference TRBV7-2 and TRBJ2-1 provide the parts outside the CDR3, is GAGVSQSPSNKVTEKGKDVELRCDPISGHTALYWYRQSLGQGLEFLIYFQGNSAPDKSGLPSDRFSAERTGGSVSTLTIQRTQQEDSAVYLCASSFTGGGEQFFGPGTRLTVL.